The source of this T cell receptor beta chain is a study of T cells in Graves' hyperthyroidism and ophthalmopathy (dated by TCRdb to about 2019). About the full investigation: Peripheral blood was sampled at the time of initial diagnosis, prior to any treatment. TCR V-J signatures able to tell the groups apart were searched for in a discovery cohort of 90 to 100 patients, of whom more than 40 had Graves' ophthalmopathy and about 60 had stable Graves' hyperthyroidism. An independent validation cohort of fewer than 20 hyperthyroidism patients and 15 or so patients who later progressed to ophthalmopathy tested prospective prediction of ophthalmopathy. The 85 to 100 discovery patients were randomly split 7:3 into training and test sets. Thyroid tissue and blood T-cell repertoires from about six Graves' hyperthyroidism patients were also compared in the study. After sampling, hyperthyroidism patients received methimazole starting at 30 mg daily, and ophthalmopathy patients received high-dose intravenous methylprednisolone. According to the paper, TCR Vbeta CDR3 sequencing was carried out on 135 peripheral blood samples, which came from more than 40 ophthalmopathy, around 75 hyperthyroidism and approximately 17 progressor patients.

This clonotype was counted many times. Its target antigen remains unknown. No base quality information exists; no much larger clone differs at one position. TCR beta CDR3 regions were amplified from RNA transcripts. A first-round RT-PCR of the TCR CDR3 used the HTBI primer set with the Qiagen OneStep RT-PCR kit. Libraries were constructed in a second round of multiplex PCR, after which size selection and purification were carried out. The libraries were sequenced on an Illumina HiSeq2000 using paired-end 100 bp reads. As for how the authors treated the data: SOAPnuke was used to process the raw data, with reads discarded if the reads contained adapters or uncalled bases, had a mean Phred below 15, or lacked an exact constant-primer or identifier match. High-quality paired reads were merged with COPE v1.2.5, and unique nucleotide sequences were defined as clonotypes. MiTCR v1.1 was used to align the clonotypes against IMGT TRBV, TRBD and TRBJ reference segments. The analysis was restricted to V-J combinations with a frequency above 0.0001, which together covered roughly 99% of the repertoires. A TCS score was defined as the ratio of F50 (clonal expansion) to E x V (chaos), with BLOSUM62-based TCRdist applied between CDR3 peptides within each V-J. Welch's t-statistics and random forest reduced fewer than 550 V-J features to roughly 13, which were used in a naive Bayes classifier (R e1071). Using fastp at Q25 and MiXCR, TCRdb reprocessed the public reads and kept productive beta chains. Every entry covers one CDR3 protein and lists the most common genes and DNA from its rows. These V and J calls originate from TCRdb's pipeline instead of the authors' own analysis. The sample table records roughly 150,000 distinct CDR3 sequences; over 7.5% of these occur just once. Around 21% of the sample rests with the top ten.

From cysteine to phenylalanine, the CDR3 is 15 amino acids long. The DNA shown is the 45-base CDR3, in frame from base 1. Based on the germline V gene, the CDR1 and CDR2 sequences are SGHTA and FQGNSA. Germline trimming amounts to 5 bases on V and 0 bases on J, with 7 as the count of junction bases outside the gene matches. Hyperthyroidism patients were newly diagnosed, had a disease duration of under 2 months, and were aged 18 to 65 years. Patients with uncontrolled infections, other autoimmune diseases, pregnancy or lactation were excluded. Diagnoses were established on the basis of clinical symptoms, serum thyroxine and TRAb, thyroid ultrasound, and orbital computed tomography. For progressor patients, blood was drawn at the first diagnosis of hyperthyroidism, before any ophthalmopathy symptoms had appeared. Ficoll-Paque density gradient centrifugation was used to isolate PBMCs from 8 to 10 ml of fresh peripheral blood. Progressor patients were initially diagnosed with Graves' hyperthyroidism and developed ophthalmopathy during follow-up. Trizol reagent was used to extract total RNA, and RNA quality was then checked on an Agilent 2100 Bioanalyzer.

Points the paper makes about the study in general: No statistical method was used to fix the sample size in advance, and group allocation was not hidden from the investigators. In validation, progression to ophthalmopathy was predicted by the model with more than 65% sensitivity and nearly 75% specificity, a median of about 6 months before onset. A model built on a 13 V-J signature distinguished ophthalmopathy from stable hyperthyroidism, reaching around 90% sensitivity and under 84% specificity in cross-validation and 80%/75% in testing. Blood samples also contained most of the expanded thyroid clonotypes (frequency above 0.001), which suggests that blood repertoires may reflect thyroid immune responses.

This sequence uses TRBV7-2 and TRBJ2-7; 7 bases in the junction line up with TRBD2. The clonotype comes from a woman aged 18 to 35 with Graves' hyperthyroidism that later progressed to Graves' ophthalmopathy. The sequenced material came from blood. The CDR3 loop reads CASSRLAKLSYEQYF. The DNA is as follows: TGTGCCAGCAGCCGACTAGCCAAACTCTCCTACGAGCAGTACTTC.